The T cell receptor beta chain under discussion was sequenced for a study of shared clonotypes between healthy human individuals. The study's findings and limits: Relative to memory subsets, naive subsets generally showed larger estimated richness.

This clone appeared once. What it binds is unknown. Naive CD8 isolation took CD45RO-negative cells positively selected for CCR7 and excluded terminally differentiated effector memory CD45RA+ cells. This table comes from immunoSEQ multiplex PCR, and its TCRdb copy is limited to in-frame clones, with some not included. Of around 580,000 clones listed, 98% were seen once; the top ten hold 0.3%. CDR3 size: 15 residues. The sequenced sample consisted of naive CD8+ T cells sorted from blood. V gene TRBV12-2 combines with J gene TRBJ2-2; TRBD2, the table's D call, lacks a check against the DNA. TRBV12-2 is a pseudogene locus. This TCR derives from a man aged 30-40 years in good health. The CDR3 reads CASHCGLVSPGELFF. The CDR3 DNA is TGTGCAAGTCACTGTGGACTAGTGAGTCCCGGGGAGCTGTTTTTT.